These 18 T cell receptor beta chains originate from one sample sequenced in a study of patients and donors after allogeneic stem cell transplantation (dated by TCRdb to about 2020). The library relied on RT-PCR. The sequencer was a NextSeq 550. Using fastp trimming at Q25 and MiXCR clonotype assembly, TCRdb reanalyzed the public sequencing data and kept in-frame beta chains. One record per CDR3 amino acid sequence lists the most common genes and DNA. Counted in this sample were about a million distinct CDR3 sequences; about a sixth of them appeared once. Of the sample, around 6% is held by the ten largest clones. Sequencing used blood, either unsorted or a sorted T cell fraction (not recorded which). Receptors were obtained from a human donor who was either an allogeneic HSCT recipient or a stem cell or donor lymphocyte infusion donor (not recorded which). It is not recorded whose cells these are; they may come from a transplant donor.

This clonotype was counted only a few times. The chain is built from TRBV24-1 and TRBJ2-5; D possibly corresponds to TRBD2 (6 bases). The germline gives CDR1 KGHDR, CDR2 SFDVKD. V was clipped by 0 bases and J by 3 bases, with 10 bases between them. The CDR3 extends over 15 amino acids. The CDR3 DNA reads TGTGCCACCAGTGATTTGGGGGACTTTAAAGAGACCCAGTACTTC. It translates to CATSDLGDFKETQYF.

A few counts support this clonotype. The rearrangement uses TRBV7-2 and TRBJ2-1; 8 nucleotides align to TRBD2. The V gene end was trimmed by 1 base and the J gene end by 8 bases; junction bases not matched to a gene: 7. The germline CDR1 and CDR2 sequences are SGHTA and FQGNSA. This CDR3 spans 15 amino acids. This CDR3 reads CASSLVGRGVHEQFF. The CDR3 nucleotides read TGTGCCAGCAGCTTAGTTGGGCGGGGGGTCCATGAGCAGTTCTTC.

The rearrangement joins TRBV4-3 to TRBJ2-1; no definite D call. Deletions cut 0 bases from V and 7 bases from J, with 10 bases between. The germline V gene has CDR1 LGHNA and CDR2 YSLEER. The CDR3 runs 14 residues. CDR3 coding DNA: TGCGCCAGCAGCCAAGATTCCCTCATGAATGAGCAGTTCTTC. Protein product: CASSQDSLMNEQFF.

The CDR3 DNA follows: TGTGCCAGCACAAGCGGGCCAAGCTCCTACAATGAGCAGTTCTTC. Translation: CASTSGPSSYNEQFF. The J gene is TRBJ2-1, the V gene TRBV2; tentatively, D is TRBD2 (6 bases). V was pared by 7 bases and J by 0 bases, with 13 bases between. This CDR3 has 15 residues. Germline V gene lookup returns CDR1 SNHLY and CDR2 FYNNEI.

The gene calls are TRBV18 and TRBJ2-1; TRBD2 matches 8 bases. The germline V gene has CDR1 KGHSH and CDR2 LQKENI. The ends lost 3 bases at V and 5 bases at J; junction bases unmatched: 6. The CDR3 is 15 amino acids. The CDR3 nucleotides are TGTGCCAGCTCACCCGGAGCGGGAGCCCACAATGAGCAGTTCTTC. It specifies CASSPGAGAHNEQFF.

This chain connects TRBV25-1 to TRBJ2-1, with D perhaps matching TRBD2 (5 bases). V was cut by 3 bases and J by 8 bases, with 17 bases left in between. From germline, CDR1 is MGHDK and CDR2 SYGVNS. The CDR3 contains 15 residues. As DNA, the CDR3 is TGTGCCAGCAGTGAGGGTGGATCGAGGGTATATGAGCAGTTCTTC. Its translation: CASSEGGSRVYEQFF. Full variable domain (missing parts from reference TRBV25-1 and TRBJ2-1): EADIYQTPRYLVIGTGKKITLECSQTMGHDKMYWYQQDPGMELHLIHYSYGVNSTEKGDLSSESTVSRIRTEHFPLTLESARPSHTSQYLCASSEGGSRVYEQFFGPGTRLTVL.

This clonotype was picked up many times. The V call is TRBV5-1, the J call TRBJ2-7; D is possibly TRBD1 (5 bases). The germline V and J ends were trimmed by 0 bases and 2 bases, with 12 bases remaining between them. The CDR3 is made up of 15 amino acids. In germline, CDR1 is SGHRS, CDR2 YFSETQ. The CDR3 region is CASSLAAGFTYEQYF. The CDR3 nucleotides are TGCGCCAGCAGCTTGGCCGCAGGGTTCACCTACGAGCAGTACTTC.

This clonotype was detected a few times. The V gene is TRBV25-1, the J gene TRBJ1-2; the D is unclear. The CDR3 contains 15 residues. The germline CDR1 and CDR2 sequences are MGHDK and SYGVNS. Trimming removed 1 base at V and 6 bases at J, with 15 bases between. The DNA for the CDR3 is TGTGCCAGCAGTGAATGGGTAGGGTGGGATGATGGCTACACCTTC. It is translated as CASSEWVGWDDGYTF.

This clonotype was seen only a few times. The V call is TRBV4-3, the J call TRBJ1-2; D remains unclear. CDR1 and CDR2 from the germline V gene are LGHNA and YSLEER. The CDR3 has 15 amino acids. With 0 bases removed from V and 6 bases from J, the gap between germline ends came to 14 bases. CDR3: CASSQDSPSRDGYTF. CDR3 nucleotide sequence: TGCGCCAGCAGCCAAGATAGTCCGAGTAGGGATGGCTACACCTTC.

This clonotype was seen more than once but under ten times. This chain connects TRBV12-3 or TRBV12-4 to TRBJ2-3; 11 positions match TRBD2. The CDR3 is 15 residues long. J lost 6 bases, V lost 3 bases, and 5 bases had no gene match. The CDR3 reads CASSLFSGGADTQYF. The CDR3 DNA is TGTGCCAGCAGTTTGTTTAGCGGGGGGGCGGATACGCAGTATTTT.

The CDR3 region is CASSYRRATEAFF. In DNA, the CDR3 is TGTGCCAGCAGTTACCGGAGGGCTACTGAAGCTTTCTTT. J is TRBJ1-1 and V is TRBV6-5, with D unresolved. Trimming stripped 2 bases from V and 5 bases from J, with 9 bases between. Germline V lookup: CDR1 MNHEY, CDR2 SVGAGI. This CDR3 contains 13 residues.

This clonotype has just a few counts. The J gene is TRBJ2-6, the V gene TRBV20-1, with 9 nucleotides matching TRBD1. CDR1 is DFQATT, CDR2 SNEGSKA, per germline (reference sequence). V shed 5 bases and J 2 bases; nucleotides not matched to a gene: 7. The CDR3 runs to 16 residues. CDR3: CSAPLHRGPGANVLTF. Written as DNA, the CDR3 is TGCAGTGCTCCCCTGCACAGGGGGCCTGGGGCCAACGTCCTGACTTTC.

The J gene is TRBJ2-5, the V gene TRBV18; D unclear. In germline, CDR1 is KGHSH, CDR2 LQKENI. The CDR3 runs to 13 residues. The V end was cut by 2 bases, the J end by 5 bases, with 9 bases between. CDR3: CASSPGEGETQYF. CDR3 DNA sequence: TGTGCCAGCTCACCAGGGGAAGGGGAGACCCAGTACTTC. The whole variable domain, filled in from reference TRBV18 and TRBJ2-5, reads NAGVMQNPRHLVRRRGQEARLRCSPMKGHSHVYWYRQLPEEGLKFMVYLQKENIIDESGMPKERFSAEFPKEGPSILRIQQVVRGDSAAYFCASSPGEGETQYFGPGTRLLVL.

V usage is TRBV9 and J usage is TRBJ2-2; 8 bases line up with TRBD2. The CDR3 runs to 16 residues. V lost 3 bases to trimming and J lost 5 bases; unmatched junction nucleotides: 9. The germline V gene encodes CDR1 SGDLS and CDR2 YYNGEE. As DNA, the CDR3 is TGTGCCAGCAGCGGATATAGCGGGACGGAGACCGGGGAGCTGTTTTTT. Protein product: CASSGYSGTETGELFF.

The chain recombines TRBV24-1 with TRBJ1-2; 8 bases match TRBD1. The CDR3 extends over 14 amino acids. J gave up 10 bases and V 7 bases, and 13 bases lay outside the gene matches. The germline CDR1 and CDR2 sequences are KGHDR and SFDVKD. The CDR3 is CATSDTGGPEDYTF. In DNA, the CDR3 is TGTGCCACCAGCGACACAGGGGGACCTGAGGACTACACCTTC.

The sample holds a few counts of this clonotype. The chain employs TRBV7-3 and TRBJ2-7; weak D call: TRBD2 (6 bases). The CDR3 runs 13 residues. The ends were cut back, 2 bases at V and 7 bases at J, with 12 bases in the middle. The V gene's germline CDR1 is SGHTA and CDR2 FQGTGA. Here the CDR3 DNA reads TGTGCCAGCAGCTTACATGCGGGGTGGGAGCAGTACTTC. This gives the protein CASSLHAGWEQYF.

This clonotype was found a few times. The genes are TRBV12-3 or TRBV12-4 and TRBJ2-3; D possibly corresponds to TRBD2 (5 bases). The CDR3 totals 15 residues. V lost 2 bases and J lost 0, with 9 bases in between. The CDR3, as DNA: TGTGCCAGCAGTTTATATGGACTTAGCACAGATACGCAGTATTTT. It codes for CASSLYGLSTDTQYF.

The chain uses TRBV2 and TRBJ1-1; no clear D. The CDR3 is 18 amino acids. CDR1 and CDR2 (germline): SNHLY, FYNNEI. Trimming left V 6 bases short and J 0 bases short, with 23 bases between. Written as DNA, the CDR3 is TGTGCCAGCAGCGAGCACCGGACGGAGGAGATCATGAACACTGAAGCTTTCTTT. It is translated as CASSEHRTEEIMNTEAFF.